This entry lists 8 T cell receptor beta chains sequenced from one sample in a study of T cell repertoires in cytomegalovirus infection. Their antigen targets remain unknown. TCRdb fed the reads into MiXCR, producing one record per CDR3 protein. The sample lists about 830,000 distinct CDR3 sequences; 32% were seen once. The sequenced sample was cultured CD8+ T cells from PBMCs, obtained from culture after CMV antigen stimulation. Receptor source: a human donor in good health (CMV status not recorded). Some clones in this sample may be carry-over from other donors' samples.

This clonotype has a handful of counts. This chain connects TRBV7-9 to TRBJ2-1; D ambiguous. This CDR3 contains 12 residues. Germline V gives CDR1 SEHNR, CDR2 FQNEAQ (reference sequence). V gave up 6 bases and J gave up 5 bases, with 8 bases separating them. The CDR3 loop reads CASRRGDNEQFF. DNA for the CDR3: TGTGCCAGCAGAAGAGGAGACAATGAGCAGTTCTTC. The complete variable domain, with remaining parts taken from reference TRBV7-9 and TRBJ2-1, reads DTGVSQNPRHKITKRGQNVTFRCDPISEHNRLYWYRQTLGQGPEFLTYFQNEAQLEKSRLLSDRFSAERPKGSFSTLEIQRTEQGDSAMYLCASRRGDNEQFFGPGTRLTVL.

The V call is TRBV7-9, the J call TRBJ2-5; TRBD1 is a possible D gene (6 bases). The CDR3 totals 13 residues. Germline V gene sequence: CDR1 SEHNR, CDR2 FQNEAQ (reference sequence). The ends were cut back, 7 bases at V and 10 bases at J, with 19 bases in the middle. The CDR3 reads CASTQVGAEVQYF. For the CDR3, the DNA is TGTGCCAGCACCCAGGTGGGGGCCGAGGTCCAGTACTTC.

There are a few counts of this clonotype. The chain is built from TRBV7-8 and TRBJ1-5, with D uncertain. The length of the CDR3 is 15 residues. The V and J ends lost 2 bases and 1 base respectively, with 9 bases between them. The germline V gene has CDR1 SGHVS and CDR2 FQNEAQ. This CDR3 reads CASSLMVLSNQPQHF. CDR3 bases: TGTGCCAGCAGCTTAATGGTCTTGAGCAATCAGCCCCAGCATTTT.

This clonotype was seen more than once but under ten times. The chain uses TRBV29-1 and TRBJ1-1; TRBD1 agrees at 8 bases. V shed 3 bases, J shed 4 bases, and the junction held 4 bases outside the gene matches. The CDR3 extends over 13 amino acids. CDR1 is SQVTM and CDR2 is ANQGSEA in the germline V gene. The CDR3: CSVDLQGGTEAFF. The CDR3 DNA sequence: TGCAGCGTTGATTTACAGGGGGGCACTGAAGCTTTCTTT.

V gene TRBV6-6 combines with J gene TRBJ1-1, with D uncertain. Germline loops: CDR1 MNHNY, CDR2 SVGAGI (reference sequence). Trimming removed 2 bases at V and 7 bases at J, with 5 bases between. This CDR3 has 11 residues. CDR3 residues: CASSYDSEAFF. CDR3 nucleotide sequence: TGTGCCAGCAGTTACGATAGTGAAGCTTTCTTT.

Note on this clonotype: A single base separates this from a much larger clone, so it may be a read error. The CDR3 protein is CVSSLAGGENIQYF. The CDR3 region has the DNA TGTGTCAGCAGCTTAGCTGGAGGGGAAAACATTCAGTACTTC. This chain links TRBV7-8 with TRBJ2-4; tentatively, D is TRBD2 (6 bases). The CDR3 totals 14 residues. CDR1 is SGHVS and CDR2 is FQNEAQ in the germline V gene. The variable domain in full, completed from reference TRBV7-8 and TRBJ2-4, reads GAGVSQSPRYKVAKRGQDVALRCDPISGHVSLFWYQQALGQGPEFLTYFQNEAQLDKSGLPSDRFFAERPEGSVSTLKIQRTQQEDSAVYLCVSSLAGGENIQYFGAGTRLSVL.

This clonotype occurred a few times. The rearrangement uses TRBV7-9 and TRBJ2-5; 7 bases map to TRBD1. From germline, CDR1 is SEHNR and CDR2 FQNEAQ (reference sequence). This CDR3 region has 14 residues. With V trimmed by 7 bases and J by 5 bases, 10 bases remained unmatched. Written as DNA, the CDR3 is TGTGCCAGCACCCATGGGGGACAGTGGGAGACCCAGTACTTC. Translating gives CASTHGGQWETQYF.

This sequence joins TRBV19 and TRBJ1-2; no reliable D call. The CDR3 runs 13 residues. Germline loops: CDR1 LNHDA, CDR2 SQIVND (reference sequence). Trimming left V 2 bases short and J 8 bases short, with 12 bases between. In nucleotides, the CDR3 is TGTGCCAGTAGTATAACCCCTCCGTACGGCTACACCTTC. Translation: CASSITPPYGYTF.